This TCR beta chain emerged from a study of T-cell memory formation after mild COVID-19. Study summary: The two donors had largely donor-specific TCR clusters. General study findings and limits: The main location of contracting CD4+ clones was CM and EM, and that of contracting CD8+ clones was EMRA. The appearance of some responding clones in pre-infection memory suggested that cross-reactive memory joined.

To note about this clonotype: Its antigen remains unidentified.

TCR alpha and TCR beta cDNA libraries with sample barcodes and UMIs came from 5'RACE using constant-segment primers. TCRdb called the 5' RACE reads again in MiXCR, with one record for every CDR3 protein. The sample lists about 110,000 distinct CDR3 sequences; about a fifth were seen once. Sequencing input: PBMCs or a T cell subset sorted from them (not recorded which). This receptor was obtained from a man aged 18 to 30 who had mild COVID-19 (a few samples of this study predate the infection). Cell type and time point are not known.

The CDR3 DNA is TGTGCCATCAGTGACGGGCGGGGAAACACTGAAGCTTTCTTT. Its protein product is CAISDGRGNTEAFF. The rearrangement uses TRBV10-3 and TRBJ1-1; D unclear. CDR3 length: 14 amino acids. Per germline, CDR1 ENHRY and CDR2 SYGVKD. V lost 3 bases to trimming and J lost 2 bases, with 10 bases between them.